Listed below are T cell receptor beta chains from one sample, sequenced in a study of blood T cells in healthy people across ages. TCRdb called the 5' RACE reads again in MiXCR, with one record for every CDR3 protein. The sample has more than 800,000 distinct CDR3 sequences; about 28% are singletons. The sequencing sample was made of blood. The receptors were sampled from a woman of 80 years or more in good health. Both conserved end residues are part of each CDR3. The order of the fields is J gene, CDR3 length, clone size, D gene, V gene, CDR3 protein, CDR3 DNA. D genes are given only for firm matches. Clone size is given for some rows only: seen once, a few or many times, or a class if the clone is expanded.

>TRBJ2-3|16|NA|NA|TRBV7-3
CASSPRRGGTADTQYF
TGTGCCAGCAGCCCACGGAGAGGGGGGACGGCAGATACGCAGTATTTT
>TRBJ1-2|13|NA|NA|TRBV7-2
CASSQKGLYGYTF
TGTGCCAGCAGCCAAAAGGGCCTGTATGGCTACACCTTC
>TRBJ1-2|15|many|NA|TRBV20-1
CSARTPAIPTRGYTF
TGCAGTGCTAGAACCCCCGCGATTCCTACGAGGGGCTACACCTTC
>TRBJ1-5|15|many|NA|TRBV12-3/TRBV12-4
CASSFSGRSNQPQHF
TGTGCCAGCAGTTTTTCGGGTCGTAGCAATCAGCCCCAGCATTTT
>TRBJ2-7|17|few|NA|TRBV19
CASSMRYRHPSSYEQYF
TGTGCCAGTAGTATGAGATACCGACACCCCAGCTCCTACGAGCAGTACTTC
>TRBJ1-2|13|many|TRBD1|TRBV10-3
CAISRQGSYGYTF
TGTGCCATCAGCAGACAGGGTTCCTATGGCTACACCTTC
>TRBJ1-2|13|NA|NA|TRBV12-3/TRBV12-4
CASSPTDFYGYTF
TGTGCCAGCAGTCCGACAGACTTTTATGGCTACACCTTC
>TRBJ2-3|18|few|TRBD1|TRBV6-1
CASSKGVRGRVGADTQYF
TGTGCCAGCAGTAAGGGCGTCAGGGGGCGCGTAGGTGCAGATACGCAGTATTTT
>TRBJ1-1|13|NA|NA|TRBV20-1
CSASRQGRREAFF
TGCAGTGCTAGTCGGCAGGGCAGGAGGGAAGCTTTCTTT
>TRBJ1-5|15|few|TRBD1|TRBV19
CASRKSGGSNQPQHF
TGTGCCAGTAGGAAATCAGGGGGGAGCAATCAGCCCCAGCATTTT
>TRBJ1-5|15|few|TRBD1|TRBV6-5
CASRPTGDSNQPQHF
TGTGCCAGCAGACCCACAGGGGATAGCAATCAGCCCCAGCATTTT
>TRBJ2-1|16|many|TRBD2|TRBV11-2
CASSLTLGLAANEQFF
TGTGCCAGCAGCTTAACCCTCGGACTAGCGGCCAATGAGCAGTTCTTC
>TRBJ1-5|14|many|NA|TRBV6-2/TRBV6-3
CASSPLMGNKPQHF
TGTGCCAGCAGCCCATTGATGGGGAATAAGCCCCAGCATTTT
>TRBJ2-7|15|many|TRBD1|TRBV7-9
CASSFGTGGTYEQYF
TGTGCCAGCAGCTTCGGGACAGGGGGAACCTACGAGCAGTACTTC
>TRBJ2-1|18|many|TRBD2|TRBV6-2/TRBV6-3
CASSYQGGGGSLYNEQFF
TGTGCCAGCAGTTACCAAGGCGGGGGAGGATCTCTCTACAATGAGCAGTTCTTC
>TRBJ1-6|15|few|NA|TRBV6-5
CASSVDGRRNSPLHF
TGTGCCAGCAGCGTGGACGGGCGCAGGAATTCACCCCTCCACTTT
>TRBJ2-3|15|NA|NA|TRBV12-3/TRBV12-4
CASSFGRASADAEYF
TGTGCCAGCAGTTTCGGCAGAGCTAGCGCAGATGCGGAATATTTT
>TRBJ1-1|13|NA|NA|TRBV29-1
CSVERGADTEAFF
TGCAGCGTTGAACGGGGGGCTGACACTGAAGCTTTCTTT
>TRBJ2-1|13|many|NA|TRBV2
CAGRPSSYNEQFF
TGTGCCGGCAGACCGAGCTCCTACAATGAGCAGTTCTTC
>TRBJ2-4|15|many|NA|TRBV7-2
CASSPPGKAKNIQYF
TGTGCCAGCAGCCCCCCCGGGAAAGCCAAAAACATTCAGTACTTC
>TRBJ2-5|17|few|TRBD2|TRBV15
CATSRIPGLAVQETQYF
TGTGCCACCAGCAGAATACCGGGACTAGCGGTCCAAGAGACCCAGTACTTC
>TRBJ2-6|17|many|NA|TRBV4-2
CASSQGPQGSGANVLTF
TGTGCCAGCAGCCAAGGCCCTCAGGGCTCTGGGGCCAACGTCCTGACTTTC
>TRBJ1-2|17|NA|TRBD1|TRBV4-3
CVSSQDRGTGLWRGYTF
TGCGTCAGCAGCCAAGATCGAGGGACAGGTTTATGGCGAGGCTACACCTTC
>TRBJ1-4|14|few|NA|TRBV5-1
CASSLGPTNEKLFF
TGCGCCAGCAGCTTGGGGCCAACTAATGAAAAACTGTTTTTT
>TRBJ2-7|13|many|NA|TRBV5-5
CASSPQGIHEQYF
TGTGCCAGCAGCCCACAGGGAATTCACGAGCAGTACTTC
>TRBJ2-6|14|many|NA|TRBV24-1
CATSDPSQANVLTF
TGTGCCACCAGTGATCCTTCACAGGCCAACGTCCTGACTTTC
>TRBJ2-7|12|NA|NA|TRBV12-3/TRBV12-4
CASSNLGDEQYF
TGTGCCAGCAGCAACCTCGGTGACGAGCAGTACTTC
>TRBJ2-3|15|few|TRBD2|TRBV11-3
CASSLGSGGADTQYF
TGTGCCAGCAGCTTAGGTAGCGGGGGGGCAGATACGCAGTATTTT
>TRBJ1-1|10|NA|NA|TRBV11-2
CASSSGLAFF
TGTGCCAGCAGCTCGGGTTTGGCTTTCTTT
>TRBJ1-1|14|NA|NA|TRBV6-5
CASSYRGPDTEAFF
TGTGCCAGCAGTTATCGGGGGCCGGACACTGAAGCTTTCTTT
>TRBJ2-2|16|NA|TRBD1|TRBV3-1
CASSQALRGGGGELFF
TGTGCCAGCAGCCAAGCCCTTAGAGGGGGCGGCGGGGAGCTGTTTTTT
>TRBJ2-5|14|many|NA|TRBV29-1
CSVGGVGAQETQYF
TGCAGCGTTGGGGGTGTGGGGGCCCAAGAGACCCAGTACTTC
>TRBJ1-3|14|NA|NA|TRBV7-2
CASRGTLSGNTLYF
TGTGCCAGCAGGGGGACATTGTCTGGAAACACCTTATATTTT
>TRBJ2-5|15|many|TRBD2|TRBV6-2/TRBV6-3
CASSYRTSIQETQYF
TGTGCCAGCAGTTATCGGACTAGTATACAAGAGACCCAGTACTTC
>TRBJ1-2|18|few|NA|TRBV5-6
CASSLSTRTEYLVYGYTF
TGTGCCAGCAGCTTGTCCACGAGGACAGAATACCTAGTCTATGGCTACACCTTC
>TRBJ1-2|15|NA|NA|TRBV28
CASSSPTGQNYGYTF
TGTGCCAGCAGTTCGCCAACGGGACAAAACTATGGCTACACCTTC
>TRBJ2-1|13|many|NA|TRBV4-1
CASSQAGDSKQFF
TGCGCCAGCAGCCAAGCGGGGGACAGTAAGCAGTTCTTC
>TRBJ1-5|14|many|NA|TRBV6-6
CASSYSAGYQPQHF
TGTGCCAGCAGTTACTCGGCAGGGTATCAGCCCCAGCATTTT
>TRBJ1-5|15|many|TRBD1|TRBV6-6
CASSYSTGGAQPQHF
TGTGCCAGCAGTTACTCGACAGGGGGGGCTCAGCCCCAGCATTTT
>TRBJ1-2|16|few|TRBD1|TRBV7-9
CASSFRTGADSYGYTF
TGTGCCAGCAGCTTCCGGACAGGGGCGGATTCCTATGGCTACACCTTC
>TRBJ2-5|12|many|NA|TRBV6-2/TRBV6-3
CASTGFQETQYF
TGTGCCAGCACTGGGTTTCAAGAGACCCAGTACTTC
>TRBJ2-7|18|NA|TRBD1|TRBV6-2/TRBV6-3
CASSYSNTWDRGDYGQYF
TGTGCCAGCAGTTACTCCAATACCTGGGACAGGGGGGACTACGGGCAGTACTTC
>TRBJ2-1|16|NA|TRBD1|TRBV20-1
CSARNDRGLGWNEQFF
TGCAGTGCTAGGAATGACAGGGGATTGGGGTGGAATGAGCAGTTCTTC
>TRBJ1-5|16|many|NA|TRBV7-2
CASSLGHTYSNQPQHF
TGTGCCAGCAGCTTAGGCCATACATATAGCAATCAGCCCCAGCATTTT